Shown below are 22 T cell receptor beta chains from a single sample sequenced in a study of T cells in Graves' hyperthyroidism and ophthalmopathy. Template material for amplifying TCR beta CDR3 regions consisted of RNA transcripts. Researchers ran a first-round RT-PCR on the TCR CDR3 using the HTBI primer set. MiXCR was run by TCRdb on the multiplex PCR reads, yielding one entry per CDR3 protein. This sample carries under 350,000 distinct CDR3 sequences, less than 30% of them seen once, and the ten largest clones take about 30%. Sample: blood. The source of these receptors is a man aged 40-50 years with Graves' hyperthyroidism that later progressed to Graves' ophthalmopathy.

The sample holds many counts of this clonotype. This chain joins TRBV29-1 and TRBJ1-1; the D is unclear. The CDR3 is 10 residues long. The V gene's germline CDR1 is SQVTM and CDR2 ANQGSEA. CDR3 nucleotide sequence: TGCACCCCGAGGAGCACTGAAGCTTTCTTT. It encodes CTPRSTEAFF.

This clonotype has ten or more counts. The CDR3 nucleotides are TGTGCCAGCAGCGCGGGGGCGGGAGGGCCTCCTGAGTCCTACGAGCAGTACTTC. Translation: CASSAGAGGPPESYEQYF. The chain carries TRBV6-4 and TRBJ2-7, with 9 nucleotides matching TRBD2. The germline V gene has CDR1 MRHNA and CDR2 SNTAGT. V trimming: 6 bases; J trimming: 1 base; junction bases outside the gene matches: 16. This CDR3 has 18 residues.

This clonotype was recorded many times. One end of the junction is discordant with germline, which a read error may explain. CDR3 bases: TGTGCCAGCAGCTTGACAGGGGGGAATCAGCCCCAGCATTTT. Residues: CASSLTGGNQPQHF. V and J are TRBV5-1 and TRBJ1-5; 9 nucleotides align to TRBD1. This CDR3 comprises 14 residues. Per germline, CDR1 SGHRS and CDR2 YFSETQ.

The genes are TRBV10-3 and TRBJ1-5; D perhaps matches TRBD1 (6 bases). Trimming pared 11 bases from V and 4 bases from J, leaving 24 bases between. CDR3 length: 16 residues. CDR1 is ENHRY, CDR2 SYGVKD, per germline. The CDR3 DNA reads TGTGCCGTCAACTGGAGTCGACAGGCTGTAAATCAGCCCCAGCATTTT. Protein product: CAVNWSRQAVNQPQHF.

Many counts were recorded for this clonotype. The rearrangement links TRBV24-1 to TRBJ2-2, with TRBD1 matching over 8 bases. This CDR3 region has 17 residues. The V and J ends lost 3 bases and 5 bases, in that order; junction bases with no gene match: 10. From germline, CDR1 is KGHDR and CDR2 SFDVKD. CDR3 amino acids: CATSDTSRGRWTGELFF. The CDR3 nucleotides read TGTGCCACCAGTGATACCTCCAGGGGGCGATGGACCGGGGAGCTGTTTTTT.

This clonotype was observed at least ten times. The chain links TRBV15 to TRBJ2-7, with 7 bases that match TRBD2. The CDR3 totals 14 residues. The germline V gene encodes CDR1 LNHNV and CDR2 YYDKDF (reference sequence). V was pared by 1 base and J by 4 bases, with 4 bases of the junction left unmatched. CDR3 coding DNA: TGTGCCACCAGCAGAGCACTAGCGCCGTACGAGCAGTACTTC. The encoded protein is CATSRALAPYEQYF.

This clonotype was seen ten or more times. The chain joins TRBV5-1 to TRBJ2-7; D may match TRBD1 or TRBD2 (5 bases each). This CDR3 is built from 19 residues. Germline CDR1 SGHRS, CDR2 YFSETQ. V dropped 1 base and J dropped 0 bases, with 23 bases sitting between them. DNA for the CDR3: TGCGCCAGCAGCTTGCCGTCCGGGACCCAGGTGGGGCCCTCCTACGAGCAGTACTTC. Translating it yields CASSLPSGTQVGPSYEQYF.

This clonotype was recorded at least ten times. The chain joins TRBV7-6 to TRBJ2-7; weak D call: TRBD1 (6 bases). Looked up from germline, CDR1 is SGHVS and CDR2 is FNYEAQ. The CDR3 has 14 residues. Trimming removed 5 bases from V and 5 bases from J, with 16 bases in between. The CDR3 region is CASSPNRQGNEQYF. In nucleotides, the CDR3 is TGTGCCAGCAGCCCCAACCGCCAGGGGAACGAGCAGTACTTC. The whole variable domain, filled in from reference TRBV7-6 and TRBJ2-7, reads GAGVSQSPRYKVTKRGQDVALRCDPISGHVSLYWYRQALGQGPEFLTYFNYEAQQDKSGLPNDRFSAERPEGSISTLTIQRTEQRDSAMYRCASSPNRQGNEQYFGPGTRLTVT.

This clonotype was observed at least ten times. The chain couples TRBV24-1 to TRBJ2-7; D is unclear. The CDR3 is 13 residues long. V shed 6 bases and J shed 0 bases, with 8 bases lying between them. Germline CDR1 is KGHDR and CDR2 is SFDVKD. The CDR3 loop is CATSSGVSYEQYF. Written as DNA, the CDR3 is TGTGCCACCAGTTCAGGCGTCTCCTACGAGCAGTACTTC.

This clonotype was recorded at least ten times. The chain combines TRBV24-1 with TRBJ1-5; TRBD1 aligns across 7 bases. Per the germline V gene, CDR1 is KGHDR and CDR2 is SFDVKD. CDR3 size: 15 residues. Trimming took 2 bases from V and 7 from J; bases not matched to a gene: 7. The CDR3 DNA is TGTGCCACCAGTGATTCGACAGGGCTTAGCCAGCCCCAGCATTTT. Amino acid sequence: CATSDSTGLSQPQHF.

This clonotype was observed many times. This chain links TRBV5-1 with TRBJ1-1, with TRBD1 matching over 7 bases. The CDR3 loop spans 16 amino acids. Per the germline V gene, CDR1 is SGHRS and CDR2 is YFSETQ. Losses at the gene ends were 0 bases for V and 1 base for J; bases not matched to a gene: 6. The CDR3 protein is CASSLARRGQNTEAFF. The CDR3 nucleotides read TGCGCCAGCAGCTTGGCCCGGAGGGGGCAGAACACTGAAGCTTTCTTT. The full variable domain, completed using reference TRBV5-1 and TRBJ1-1, is KAGVTQTPRYLIKTRGQQVTLSCSPISGHRSVSWYQQTPGQGLQFLFEYFSETQRNKGNFPGRFSGRQFSNSRSEMNVSTLELGDSALYLCASSLARRGQNTEAFFGQGTRLTVV.

The chain joins TRBV6-1 to TRBJ1-2, with 9 bases aligning to TRBD1. Germline trimming cut 6 bases from V and 6 bases from J; bases unmatched to any gene: 8. The CDR3 is made up of 14 amino acids. In germline, CDR1 is MNHNS, CDR2 SASEGT. CDR3 amino acids: CASSSIGTGNGYTF. The CDR3 nucleotides are TGTGCCAGCAGCTCCATCGGGACAGGGAATGGCTACACCTTC.

At least ten counts were recorded for this clonotype. The rearrangement joins TRBV20-1 to TRBJ2-7; no definite D call. V lost 0 bases, J lost 2 bases, and 11 bases lay in between. The CDR3 loop spans 14 amino acids. Germline lookup yields CDR1 DFQATT and CDR2 SNEGSKA (reference sequence). The CDR3 sequence is CSARDPRRPYEQYF. As DNA, the CDR3 is TGCAGTGCTAGAGATCCGAGACGGCCCTACGAGCAGTACTTC.

This clonotype showed up many times. CDR3 region: CASSLRLAGPYEQYF. The DNA of the CDR3 is TGCGCCAGCAGCTTGAGACTAGCGGGACCCTACGAGCAGTACTTC. The chain couples TRBV5-1 to TRBJ2-7; 11 bases map to TRBD2. The CDR3 spans 15 residues. Looked up from germline, CDR1 is SGHRS and CDR2 is YFSETQ. J was trimmed by 2 bases and V by 1 base; bases with no gene match: 2.

V and J are TRBV10-3 and TRBJ2-7; D remains ambiguous. Trimming stripped 6 bases from V and 0 bases from J, with 12 bases between. Germline V lookup: CDR1 ENHRY, CDR2 SYGVKD. There are 14 residues in the CDR3. CDR3 sequence reads: CAISHGRLSYEQYF. For the CDR3, the DNA is TGTGCCATCAGCCACGGACGGCTCTCCTACGAGCAGTACTTC.

This clonotype came up many times. V gene TRBV29-1 combines with J gene TRBJ2-5; possibly TRBD1 for D (6 bases). Germline V gene lookup returns CDR1 SQVTM and CDR2 ANQGSEA. V was trimmed by 5 bases and J by 0 bases, leaving 10 bases between them. The CDR3 runs to 13 residues. In nucleotides, the CDR3 is TGCAGCGTTACCCGGGACAACCAAGAGACCCAGTACTTC. Translating it yields CSVTRDNQETQYF.

This clonotype was recorded at least ten times. The chain combines TRBV12-3 or TRBV12-4 with TRBJ1-5; no reliable D call. The CDR3 covers 16 residues. V lost 3 bases and J lost 0, with 12 bases in between. CDR3 nucleotide sequence: TGTGCCAGCAGTTTTCGGATCTCCCCTAGCAATCAGCCCCAGCATTTT. This codes for CASSFRISPSNQPQHF.

This clonotype has ten or more counts. J is TRBJ2-7 and V is TRBV7-9; D call uncertain. With 6 bases removed from V and 4 bases from J, the gap between germline ends came to 10 bases. Per germline, CDR1 SEHNR and CDR2 FQNEAQ (reference sequence). The CDR3 totals 12 residues. In DNA form, the CDR3 reads TGTGCCAGCAGTCCCGGGTTGTACGAGCAGTACTTC. It encodes CASSPGLYEQYF.

This clonotype was recorded many times. As DNA, the CDR3 is TGTGCCAGCAGATGGGGACGGGACTCCTACGAGCAGTACTTC. Encoded protein: CASRWGRDSYEQYF. The chain employs TRBV6-5 and TRBJ2-7; D possibly uses TRBD1 or TRBD2 (5 bases each). CDR3 length: 14 amino acids. Germline V gene lookup returns CDR1 MNHEY and CDR2 SVGAGI. Trimming took 6 bases from V and 0 from J, leaving 12 bases between them.

This clonotype occurred many times. The chain recombines TRBV6-1 with TRBJ1-1, with a possible D match to TRBD1 (5 bases). CDR3 length equals 14 residues. Trimming removed 3 bases at V and 5 bases at J, with 13 bases between. The germline gives CDR1 MNHNS, CDR2 SASEGT. The CDR3 sequence is CASSERDQGTEAFF. CDR3 bases: TGTGCCAGCAGTGAGCGGGACCAAGGAACTGAAGCTTTCTTT.

This clonotype was seen many times. This sequence joins TRBV12-5 and TRBJ1-2; D is ambiguous. The CDR3 runs 13 residues. CDR1 LGHNT and CDR2 FRNRAP come from the germline V gene. The V and J ends lost 0 bases and 4 bases respectively, with 6 bases between them. The CDR3 here is CASGLVGSYGYTF. The CDR3 bases are TGTGCTAGTGGTTTGGTAGGGTCCTATGGCTACACCTTC. Supplemented by reference TRBV12-5 and TRBJ1-2, the full variable domain reads DARVTQTPRHKVTEMGQEVTMRCQPILGHNTVFWYRQTMMQGLELLAYFRNRAPLDDSGMPKDRFSAEMPDATLATLKIQPSEPRDSAVYFCASGLVGSYGYTFGSGTRLTVV.

This clonotype has ten or more counts. The J gene is TRBJ2-5, the V gene TRBV12-3 or TRBV12-4; D is undetermined. The CDR3 contains 13 residues. The V end was cut by 6 bases, the J end by 5 bases, with 13 bases between. CDR3 bases: TGTGCCAGCAGCTCTCGGGCGTTGGAGACCCAGTACTTC. The encoded protein is CASSSRALETQYF.